The 24 T cell receptor beta chains below come from one sample, sequenced in a study of blood T cell repertoires in COVID-19. Assay used: immunoSEQ multiplex PCR; TCRdb lists only in-frame clones, some missing. The sample lists about 25,000 clones, around 90% seen once, with around 4.7% in the top ten. Sequences were obtained from peripheral blood. Source of these receptors: a man between 65 and 85 years old with active COVID-19.

The rearrangement joins TRBV4-2 to TRBJ1-5, with 10 bases fitting TRBD1. Germline V CDR1 and CDR2: LGHNA, YNFKEQ. This CDR3 is built from 16 residues. The V segment lost 0 bases and the J segment 7 bases; nucleotides outside the gene matches: 6. The CDR3 DNA follows: TGTGCCAGCAGCCAAGATCGGGACAGGGGCTGGCAGCCCCAGCATTTT. It yields the protein CASSQDRDRGWQPQHF.

V is TRBV28 and J is TRBJ1-1; D is undetermined. The CDR3 has 13 residues. CDR1 and CDR2 from the germline V gene are MDHEN and SYDVKM. V was cut by 4 bases and J by 4 bases, with 10 bases left in between. CDR3 in amino acids: CASSSASTTEAFF. The CDR3 nucleotides are TGTGCCAGCAGTTCCGCCAGTACCACTGAAGCTTTCTTT.

The chain is built from TRBV6-4 and TRBJ2-2; 7 positions agree with TRBD1. V lost 6 bases to trimming and J lost 5 bases; unmatched junction nucleotides: 6. Germline-derived CDR1 and CDR2 are MRHNA and SNTAGT. The CDR3 covers 14 residues. CDR3 nucleotide sequence: TGTGCCAGCAGAGTAGACAGGGTAACCGGGGAGCTGTTTTTT. It translates to CASRVDRVTGELFF.

The chain couples TRBV5-4 to TRBJ1-1; D call uncertain. CDR1 and CDR2 (germline): SGHNT, YYREEE (reference sequence). V gave up 0 bases and J gave up 9 bases, with 15 bases separating them. The CDR3 is made up of 14 amino acids. In DNA, the CDR3 is TGTGCCAGCAGCTTGGACGAGCGATCCCTAAAAGCTTTCTTT. Translation: CASSLDERSLKAFF.

A single count supports this clone. The genes are TRBV2 and TRBJ1-2, with D hard to call. The CDR3 is made up of 11 amino acids. CDR1 and CDR2 from the germline V gene are SNHLY and FYNNEI. The CDR3 is CLFSANYGYTF. CDR3 sequence (DNA): TGTTTATTCTCAGCTAACTATGGCTACACCTTC.

The chain uses TRBV28 and TRBJ2-2, with TRBD2 identical over 13 bases. V lost 5 bases, J lost 3 bases, and 6 bases stayed unmatched. Germline CDR1 is MDHEN and CDR2 is SYDVKM. The CDR3 consists of 17 residues. The DNA of the CDR3 is TGTGCCAGCAGTCCACGACTAGCGGGGGGCCACACCGGGGAGCTGTTTTTT. It codes for CASSPRLAGGHTGELFF.

This chain connects TRBV9 to TRBJ1-6, with D perhaps matching TRBD1 (6 bases). V gave up 0 bases and J gave up 10 bases, with 32 bases separating them. The CDR3 extends over 21 amino acids. Per the germline V gene, CDR1 is SGDLS and CDR2 is YYNGEE. CDR3 sequence (DNA): TGTGCCAGCAGCGTAGGAGAGAGAGGGGGGGGACAAATCGGCGGTCGGTCACCCCTCCACTTT. Protein product: CASSVGERGGGQIGGRSPLHF.

The chain carries TRBV5-4 and TRBJ1-3; a possible D gene is TRBD1 (5 bases). V lost 0 bases to trimming and J lost 0 bases, with 10 bases between them. The germline CDR1 and CDR2 sequences are SGHNT and YYREEE (reference sequence). The CDR3 totals 16 residues. The CDR3 nucleotides are TGTGCCAGCAGCTTGGACCAGGGCCACTCTGGAAACACCATATATTTT. Translating gives CASSLDQGHSGNTIYF.

The CDR3 nucleotides are TGTGCCAGCAGCCCATGTACAGCTCCTTGGAGCACAGATACGCAGTATTTT. Translation gives CASSPCTAPWSTDTQYF. V and J are TRBV3-1 (or the pseudogene TRBV3-2) and TRBJ2-3; D gene ambiguous. Trimming took off 4 bases at V and 0 bases at J, with 17 bases between the two ends. The CDR3 is 17 residues long. Germline-derived CDR1 and CDR2 are LGHDT and YNNKEL (reference sequence).

V gene TRBV30 combines with J gene TRBJ1-5; D unresolved. V lost 2 bases and J 0 bases, leaving 8 bases between the germline ends. Germline loops: CDR1 GTSNPN, CDR2 SVGIG (reference sequence). The CDR3 runs to 14 residues. The CDR3 is CAWSNRGSNQPQHF. CDR3 DNA: TGTGCCTGGAGTAATCGGGGTAGCAATCAGCCCCAGCATTTT.

V is TRBV5-4 and J is TRBJ2-3, with 9 nucleotides matching TRBD2. The CDR3 runs to 16 residues. The J segment lost 4 bases and the V segment lost 0 bases, leaving 6 bases of the junction unmatched. CDR1 and CDR2 (germline): SGHNT, YYREEE (reference sequence). The CDR3: CASSLGNSGGADTQYF. The CDR3 region has the DNA TGTGCCAGCAGCTTGGGGAATAGCGGGGGCGCAGATACGCAGTATTTT.

The chain's CDR3 is CASSVEAGTGLSGNTIYF. The DNA for the CDR3 is TGTGCCAGCAGCGTAGAGGCCGGGACAGGTCTCTCTGGAAACACCATATATTTT. V and J are TRBV9 and TRBJ1-3; 8 bases fit TRBD1. The CDR3 length is 18 residues. With V trimmed by 0 bases and J by 0 bases, 8 bases remained unmatched. Germline V gene sequence: CDR1 SGDLS, CDR2 YYNGEE.

This chain joins TRBV3-1 (or the pseudogene TRBV3-2) and TRBJ1-1; D unresolved. Trimming stripped 1 base from V and 4 bases from J, with 7 bases between. The CDR3 spans 13 residues. Germline V gene sequence: CDR1 LGHDT, CDR2 YNNKEL (reference sequence). The CDR3 loop reads CASSQGSGTEAFF. DNA of the CDR3: TGTGCCAGCAGCCAAGGATCCGGCACTGAAGCTTTCTTT.

The sample holds one count of this clone. This rearrangement joins TRBV9 to TRBJ2-2; a possible D gene is TRBD2 (5 bases). Per germline, CDR1 SGDLS and CDR2 YYNGEE. V was pared by 4 bases and J by 7 bases, with 11 bases between. There are 13 residues in the CDR3. For the CDR3, the DNA is TGTGCCAGCAGCAGGGAGTTCGGCGGGGAGCTGTTTTTT. This sequence encodes CASSREFGGELFF.

The genes are TRBV2 and TRBJ1-2, with 8 bases lining up with TRBD1. V lost 8 bases and J lost 8; bases outside the gene matches: 16. The CDR3 sequence is 15 residues long. Germline V lookup: CDR1 SNHLY, CDR2 FYNNEI. CDR3 nucleotide sequence: TGTGCCAGCGAGGAAGATGGCAGGGGGCTGGTCGGCTACACCTTC. Encoded protein: CASEEDGRGLVGYTF.

V is TRBV9 and J is TRBJ1-1; D is possibly TRBD1 (5 bases). Germline CDR1 is SGDLS and CDR2 is YYNGEE. V lost 4 bases and J lost 0, with 16 bases in between. The CDR3 has 16 residues. CDR3 DNA sequence: TGTGCCAGCAGCCCCACCCGGGGGGGGTTGAACACTGAAGCTTTCTTT. Its protein product is CASSPTRGGLNTEAFF.

The chain links TRBV7-7 to TRBJ2-7; TRBD2 might be the D (6 bases). CDR1 is SSHAT and CDR2 is FNYEAQ in the germline V gene (reference sequence). CDR3 length: 15 amino acids. V was pared by 5 bases and J by 0 bases, with 14 bases between. CDR3 nucleotides: TGTGCCAGCAGCCTCGGGGCGGGGAACTCCTACGAGCAGTACTTC. Encoded protein: CASSLGAGNSYEQYF.

The J gene is TRBJ2-2, the V gene TRBV19; 7 bases are a match to TRBD2. J gave up 7 bases and V 5 bases, and 7 bases lay outside the gene matches. The CDR3 consists of 14 residues. Germline V gene data show CDR1 as LNHDA and CDR2 as SQIVND (reference sequence). The CDR3 region has the DNA TGTGCCAGTAGTGACCGCAGCGGGGTCGGGGAGCTGTTTTTT. Amino acids: CASSDRSGVGELFF.

This clone has just a few counts. The chain is built from TRBV6-5 and TRBJ2-1, with D tentatively TRBD2 (5 bases). V gave up 6 bases and J gave up 6 bases, with 18 bases separating them. The CDR3 runs 15 residues. The V gene's germline CDR1 is MNHEY and CDR2 SVGAGI. CDR3 protein: CASRRTVSNVNEQFF. CDR3 nucleotide sequence: TGTGCCAGCAGAAGGACTGTATCCAACGTCAATGAGCAGTTCTTC.

The V and J genes are TRBV25-1 and TRBJ2-1, with TRBD1 identical over 10 bases. Looked up from germline, CDR1 is MGHDK and CDR2 is SYGVNS. V gave up 1 base and J gave up 5 bases; unmatched junction bases: 2. The CDR3 totals 15 residues. Here the CDR3 DNA reads TGTGCCAGCAGTGAATTGGGGACAGGGGACAATGAGCAGTTCTTC. It yields the protein CASSELGTGDNEQFF. Based on the CDR3 plus reference TRBV25-1 and TRBJ2-1, the full variable domain is EADIYQTPRYLVIGTGKKITLECSQTMGHDKMYWYQQDPGMELHLIHYSYGVNSTEKGDLSSESTVSRIRTEHFPLTLESARPSHTSQYLCASSELGTGDNEQFFGPGTRLTVL.

V usage is TRBV19 and J usage is TRBJ2-5; TRBD1 might be the D (6 bases). The CDR3 spans 14 residues. V gave up 3 bases and J gave up 1 base, with 9 bases separating them. Germline CDR1 is LNHDA and CDR2 is SQIVND (reference sequence). As DNA, the CDR3 is TGTGCCAGTAGTATTACAGGGATCCAAGAGACCCAGTACTTC. Translation: CASSITGIQETQYF.

V gene TRBV27 combines with J gene TRBJ1-2; no clear D. Trimming removed 2 bases from V and 1 base from J, with 11 bases in between. The CDR3 has 15 residues. Germline V gene lookup returns CDR1 MNHEY and CDR2 SMNVEV (reference sequence). CDR3 DNA sequence: TGTGCCAGCAGTTTAGAGGGCGCGGTTAACTATGGCTACACCTTC. Translated: CASSLEGAVNYGYTF.

The chain uses TRBV6-5 and TRBJ2-5; 11 nucleotides align to TRBD1. The germline gives CDR1 MNHEY, CDR2 SVGAGI. There are 15 residues in the CDR3. The V and J ends lost 8 bases and 2 bases, in that order; junction bases with no gene match: 7. In DNA, the CDR3 is TGTGCCAGCCGGGACAGGGGGGCCTCACAAGAGACCCAGTACTTC. It specifies CASRDRGASQETQYF.

The rearrangement uses TRBV4-3 and TRBJ1-1; unclear D gene. V lost 0 bases and J 8 bases, leaving 7 bases between the germline ends. Germline values: CDR1 LGHNA, CDR2 YSLEER. There are 12 residues in the CDR3. The CDR3 DNA reads as TGCGCCAGCAGCCAAGATTCGGGGGAAGCTTTCTTT. Protein: CASSQDSGEAFF.